This record looks at one T cell receptor (beta chain) sequence and its context. This sample stems from a study of shared clonotypes between healthy human individuals. Study background: CD8 memory received one plate per donor, CD8 naive two, CD4 memory three and CD4 naive three.

The donors, all of them Caucasian adults, lived in Nashville, Tennessee. This CDR3 is 13 amino acids long. Trimming removed 2 bases at V and 8 bases at J, with 10 bases between. CDR1 SGHDN and CDR2 FVKESK come from the germline V gene. The repertoire was sequenced with immunoSEQ multiplex PCR; TCRdb's copy has only in-frame clones and lacks some. The repertoire includes roughly 1 million clones, 60% to 80% of them detected once, and around 1.4% sits in the top ten. This chain uses TRBV14 with TRBJ1-3; no clear D gene. The origin of this receptor is a man in his late teens or twenties in good health. Sequencing was carried out using memory CD4+ T cells sorted from blood. Sample subset: CD45RA-negative fraction. The CDR3 here is CASSQNPVYTIYF. The CDR3 nucleotides are TGTGCCAGCAGCCAAAACCCCGTGTACACCATATATTTT. Combining the CDR3 with reference TRBV14 and TRBJ1-3 gives the whole variable domain EAGVTQFPSHSVIEKGQTVTLRCDPISGHDNLYWYRRVMGKEIKFLLHFVKESKQDESGMPNNRFLAERTGGTYSTLKVQPAELEDSGVYFCASSQNPVYTIYFGEGSWLTVV.